This is a list of T cell receptor beta chains from one sample in a study of naive and memory T cell subsets. Via MiXCR, TCRdb re-called the UMI-ligation and nested PCR reads, giving one row per CDR3 protein. This table holds about 25,000 distinct CDR3 sequences, 4% to 6.5% found once. Sequencing used blood. The source is an adult in good health. Each CDR3 is given with its conserved first and last residue. A D gene is named only where the DNA matches it firmly. Clone size is given for some rows only: seen once, a few or many times, or a class if the clone is expanded.

>NA|TRBJ2-7|TRBV25-1|few
TGTGCCAGCAGGGAGGGGGCACGGGGCGAGCAGTACTTC
CASREGARGEQYF
>NA|TRBJ1-4|TRBV2|many
TGTGCCAGCAGTGGGGAAGGGCAGGGTGGCGAAAAACTGTTTTTT
CASSGEGQGGEKLFF
>TRBD1|TRBJ2-1|TRBV7-2|many
TGTGCCAGCAGCTTGATGTACGGACAGGGGGCCTACAATGAGCAGTTCTTC
CASSLMYGQGAYNEQFF
>TRBD1|TRBJ1-2|TRBV7-2|medium-sized
TGTGCCAGCAGCCCAGGGGGGTTGTATTCTGGCTACACCTTC
CASSPGGLYSGYTF
>NA|TRBJ2-7|TRBV20-1|NA
TGCAGTGCCACGTGGGGCAGGGTGCCCGAGCAGTACTTC
CSATWGRVPEQYF
>TRBD1|TRBJ1-1|TRBV7-9|many
TGTGCCAGCGCGGGACAGATGAACACTGAAGCTTTCTTT
CASAGQMNTEAFF
>NA|TRBJ2-2|TRBV7-8|many
TGTGCCAGCAGTTCTGGGGAACCAGAAGGCACCGGGGAGCTGTTTTTT
CASSSGEPEGTGELFF
>TRBD1|TRBJ2-3|TRBV19|NA
TGTGCCAGTAGTACGATGTTTTATGGACAGGGCACAGATACGCAGTATTTT
CASSTMFYGQGTDTQYF
>NA|TRBJ2-7|TRBV10-3|NA
TGTGCCATCAGCAGGGTGACGTACGAGCAGTACTTC
CAISRVTYEQYF
>NA|TRBJ2-6|TRBV30|many
TGTGCCTGGAGTCGGGCAGGGGGGGCCAACGTCCTGACTTTC
CAWSRAGGANVLTF
>TRBD2|TRBJ2-1|TRBV7-9|NA
TGTGCCAGCAGCTCGCTAGCGGGAGTGGACAATGAGCAGATCTTC
CASSSLAGVDNEQIF
>TRBD1|TRBJ1-6|TRBV12-3/TRBV12-4|NA
TGTGCCAGCACCGCGGGACAGGCCAATTCACCCCTCCACTTT
CASTAGQANSPLHF
>TRBD1|TRBJ2-2|TRBV6-5|few
TGTGCCAGCAGCCTAACAATTCCGGGACAGGGGCGGAACACCGGGGAGCTGTTTTTT
CASSLTIPGQGRNTGELFF
>NA|TRBJ2-1|TRBV3-1|few
TGTGCCAGCAGCCAACGGGGCTACAATGAGCAGTTCTTC
CASSQRGYNEQFF
>NA|TRBJ1-5|TRBV6-5|many
TGTGCCAGCAGTTCTCAGGGGACGAGCAATCAGCCCCAGCATTTT
CASSSQGTSNQPQHF
>NA|TRBJ1-6|TRBV25-1|many
TGTGCCAGCAGTGAGTCGGGTTCACCCCTCCACTTT
CASSESGSPLHF
>NA|TRBJ1-4|TRBV4-3|many
TGCGCCAGCAGCCAAGATCTCGGGAGCGAGGAAAAACTGTTTTTT
CASSQDLGSEEKLFF